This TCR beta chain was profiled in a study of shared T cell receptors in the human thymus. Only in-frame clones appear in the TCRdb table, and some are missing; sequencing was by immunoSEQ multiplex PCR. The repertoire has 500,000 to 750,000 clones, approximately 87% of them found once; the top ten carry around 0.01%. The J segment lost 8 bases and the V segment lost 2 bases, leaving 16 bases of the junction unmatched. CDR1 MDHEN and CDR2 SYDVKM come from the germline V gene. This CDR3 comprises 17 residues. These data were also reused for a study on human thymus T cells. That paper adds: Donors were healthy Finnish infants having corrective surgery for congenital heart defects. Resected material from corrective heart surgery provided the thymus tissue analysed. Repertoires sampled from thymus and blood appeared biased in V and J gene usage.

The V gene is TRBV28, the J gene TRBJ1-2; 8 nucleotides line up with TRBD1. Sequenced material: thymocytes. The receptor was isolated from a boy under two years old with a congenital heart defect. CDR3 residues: CASSLKGFGQGPWGYTF. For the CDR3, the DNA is TGTGCCAGCAGTTTAAAGGGTTTCGGACAGGGCCCGTGGGGCTACACCTTC.